The present entry profiles one T cell receptor beta chain with its context. The same CDR3 is also encoded by other DNA sequences in this sample. The data originate from a study of cytomegalovirus exposure and HLA in healthy donors. Method: immunoSEQ multiplex PCR; TCRdb's copy keeps in-frame clones and lacks some. The sample includes 200,000 to 250,000 clones, over 80% of them seen just once. This clonotype was obtained from a woman aged 25-40 years in good health and CMV-seropositive. Source material: PBMCs.

CDR3 residues: CAWRGQMNTEAFF. CDR3 bases: TGTGCCTGGAGAGGACAGATGAACACTGAAGCTTTCTTT. This sequence joins TRBV30 and TRBJ1-1; a weak D match, TRBD1 (6 bases). The germline gives CDR1 GTSNPN, CDR2 SVGIG (reference sequence). CDR3 length: 13 residues. The V end lost 3 bases, the J end lost 0 bases, and 8 bases lay between the germline ends.